This T cell receptor (beta chain) appears in the sequencing data of a study of identical twins. Germline CDR1 is DFQATT and CDR2 is SNEGSKA (reference sequence). After removal of 0 bases from V and 4 bases from J, the junction contained 3 bases not matched to a gene. This CDR3 is 15 amino acids long. TCRdb re-derived calls from the 5' RACE reads in MiXCR, one entry per CDR3 protein. This table has about 730,000 distinct CDR3 sequences, roughly 20% appearing once. Only a few counts were recorded for this clonotype. This same sample was also part of a study on T cells expressing NK-cell markers.

The rearrangement uses TRBV20-1 and TRBJ1-5; 10 nucleotides align to TRBD1. The TCR was taken from a woman under 30 in good health. The sequenced sample was PBMCs. The CDR3 loop is CSARDWTGGNQPQHF. CDR3 DNA sequence: TGCAGTGCTAGAGACTGGACAGGGGGGAATCAGCCCCAGCATTTT.